These 10 T cell receptor beta chains were all obtained from the same sample, sequenced in a study of shared clonotypes between healthy human individuals. TCRdb's table, derived via immunoSEQ multiplex PCR, lists solely in-frame clones and lacks some. Among fewer than 2.5 million clones, approximately 93% were seen once, and the ten largest hold approximately 0.36%. The sample consisted of naive CD4+ T cells from PBMCs. Subset indicated: CD45RA+ positively selected. The receptors derive from a man younger than 35 in good health. Some clones in this sample may be carry-over from other donors' samples.

The gene calls are TRBV7-9 and TRBJ2-7, with D perhaps matching TRBD2 (5 bases). V shed 1 base and J shed 5 bases, with 9 bases lying between them. From germline, CDR1 is SEHNR and CDR2 FQNEAQ (reference sequence). The CDR3 is made up of 13 amino acids. CDR3: CASSLVGVNEQYF. The CDR3 nucleotides read TGTGCCAGCAGCTTAGTCGGGGTAAACGAGCAGTACTTC.

This chain joins TRBV2 and TRBJ1-5; the D is unclear. Per the germline V gene, CDR1 is SNHLY and CDR2 is FYNNEI. CDR3 length equals 16 residues. Trimming pared 6 bases from V and 0 bases from J, leaving 15 bases between. CDR3 nucleotide sequence: TGTGCCAGCAGCGCCTTTTCCGGGTATAGCAATCAGCCCCAGCATTTT. Its translation is CASSAFSGYSNQPQHF.

The chain combines TRBV29-1 with TRBJ2-6, with D hard to call. Germline V lookup: CDR1 SQVTM, CDR2 ANQGSEA. The CDR3 is 14 amino acids. V lost 4 bases to trimming and J lost 0 bases, with 7 bases between them. The CDR3 DNA reads TGCAGCGTTGTTAGCACCTCTGGGGCCAACGTCCTGACTTTC. Translation: CSVVSTSGANVLTF.

V and J are TRBV7-6 and TRBJ2-5; no clear D gene. The germline V gene has CDR1 SGHVS and CDR2 FNYEAQ. V was trimmed by 2 bases and J by 7 bases, leaving 5 bases between them. CDR3 size: 11 residues. In DNA form, the CDR3 reads TGTGCCAGCAGCTTATTAGGGACCCAGTACTTC. Encoded protein: CASSLLGTQYF.

This chain joins TRBV6-5 and TRBJ2-5; perhaps TRBD2 as D (6 bases). Germline lookup yields CDR1 MNHEY and CDR2 SVGAGI. This CDR3 contains 14 residues. V was clipped by 6 bases and J by 9 bases, with 20 bases between them. This CDR3 reads CASRPSGTWGAQYF. In DNA form, the CDR3 reads TGTGCCAGCAGGCCGTCCGGGACTTGGGGGGCCCAGTACTTC.

The rearrangement links TRBV19 to TRBJ2-1; D could derive from TRBD1 or TRBD2 (5 bases each). Trimming left V 8 bases short and J 0 bases short, with 11 bases between. The CDR3 length is 14 residues. Germline V gives CDR1 LNHDA, CDR2 SQIVND (reference sequence). The DNA for the CDR3 is TGTGCCAGTCGGGACCCAAGCTCCTACAATGAGCAGTTCTTC. It yields the protein CASRDPSSYNEQFF.

Concerning this clone: Other DNA sequences from this sample encode an identical CDR3 as well. The chain couples TRBV2 to TRBJ1-3; 8 bases match TRBD1. The ends lost 6 bases at V and 2 bases at J; junction bases unmatched: 3. The CDR3 has 14 residues. CDR1 is SNHLY and CDR2 is FYNNEI in the germline V gene. The CDR3 sequence: CASRLQGAGNTIYF. The CDR3 DNA sequence: TGTGCCAGCAGACTACAGGGGGCTGGAAACACCATATATTTT.

As concerns this clone: At the DNA level, this CDR3 is encoded by other sequences in the same sample as well. The CDR3 bases are TGCGCCAGCAGTGAAAGCCCAGCAGCGGGACAGGACTATGGCTACACCTTC. This translates into CASSESPAAGQDYGYTF. This chain joins TRBV10-2 and TRBJ1-2; the match to TRBD1 covers 8 bases. The CDR3 spans 17 residues. Germline V gene lookup returns CDR1 WSHSY and CDR2 SAAADI. V was pared by 3 bases and J by 3 bases, with 12 bases of the junction left unmatched.

Comments on this clone: Other nucleotide sequences in the sample specify the same CDR3. The CDR3: CASSLGGGLGEQYF. The DNA for the CDR3 is TGCGCCAGCAGCTTGGGAGGGGGATTAGGCGAGCAGTACTTC. The V gene is TRBV5-1, the J gene TRBJ2-7; D is possibly TRBD1 (6 bases). V lost 0 bases to trimming and J lost 6 bases, with 13 bases between them. From germline, CDR1 is SGHRS and CDR2 YFSETQ. This CDR3 spans 14 amino acids.

The chain has TRBV7-9 and TRBJ2-7; TRBD1 is a possible D gene (6 bases). V dropped 5 bases and J dropped 5 bases, with 16 bases sitting between them. This CDR3 has 14 residues. Per the germline V gene, CDR1 is SEHNR and CDR2 is FQNEAQ (reference sequence). CDR3 nucleotide sequence: TGTGCCAGCAGCGAGGGACACCCCGCAAACGAGCAGTACTTC. This encodes CASSEGHPANEQYF.